This TCR beta chain was identified in a study of shared clonotypes between healthy human individuals. Whole-study context: CD8 memory received one plate per donor, CD8 naive two, CD4 memory three and CD4 naive three. Study-level findings and limits: Among donors, the sharing of clonotypes was expected to be influenced by sequencing depth.

Profiled with immunoSEQ multiplex PCR; TCRdb holds only in-frame clones, not every one. This sample has a few million clones, with over 90% found just once. The CDR3 totals 12 residues. Germline CDR1 reads MDHEN; CDR2 reads SYDVKM. V was pared by 4 bases and J by 7 bases, with 10 bases between. Concerning this clone: Its antigen is not known.

Nashville, Tennessee was home to all donors, each a Caucasian adult. Material: naive CD4+ T cells from PBMCs. Subset: CD45RA+ positively selected. The TCR comes from a man younger than 35 in good health. Some clones in this sample may be carry-over from other donors' samples. V and J are TRBV28 and TRBJ1-2, with TRBD1 as a possible D gene (6 bases). In nucleotides, the CDR3 is TGTGCCAGCAGTTCCGGGACATTTGGCTACACCTTC. Translation gives CASSSGTFGYTF.